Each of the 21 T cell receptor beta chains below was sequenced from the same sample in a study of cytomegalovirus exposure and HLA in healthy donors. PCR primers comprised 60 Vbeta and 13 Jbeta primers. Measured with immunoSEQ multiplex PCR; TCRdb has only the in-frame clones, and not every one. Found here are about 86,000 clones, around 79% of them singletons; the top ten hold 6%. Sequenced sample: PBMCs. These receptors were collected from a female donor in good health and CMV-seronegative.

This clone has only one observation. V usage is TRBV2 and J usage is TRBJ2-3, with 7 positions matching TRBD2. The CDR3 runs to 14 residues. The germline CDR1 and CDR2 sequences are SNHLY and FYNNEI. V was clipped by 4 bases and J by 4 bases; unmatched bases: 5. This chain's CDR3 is CASSVSGRADTQYF. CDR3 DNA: TGTGCCAGCAGTGTGTCGGGGAGGGCAGATACGCAGTATTTT.

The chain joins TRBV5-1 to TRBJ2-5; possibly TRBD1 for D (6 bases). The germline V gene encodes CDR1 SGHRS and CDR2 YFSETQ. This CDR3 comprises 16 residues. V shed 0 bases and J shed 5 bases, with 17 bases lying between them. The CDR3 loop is CASSLEGVGRWETQYF. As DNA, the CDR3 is TGCGCCAGCAGCTTGGAGGGGGTCGGTAGGTGGGAGACCCAGTACTTC.

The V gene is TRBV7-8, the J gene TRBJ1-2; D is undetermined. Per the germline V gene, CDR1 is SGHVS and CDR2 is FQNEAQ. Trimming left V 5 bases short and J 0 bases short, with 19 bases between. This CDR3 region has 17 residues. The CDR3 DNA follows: TGTGCCAGCAGCCCACGAGCGGTAACATCTTCTAACTATGGCTACACCTTC. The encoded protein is CASSPRAVTSSNYGYTF.

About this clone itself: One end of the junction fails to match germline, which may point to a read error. The CDR3 coding sequence is TGTGCTAGCAGTCGTACAGGGGCGAAGGAGACCCAGTACTTC. It encodes CASSRTGAKETQYF. The chain has TRBV7-7 and TRBJ2-5, with TRBD1 identical over 7 bases. The CDR3 has 14 residues. Germline CDR1 and CDR2: SSHAT and FNYEAQ (reference sequence).

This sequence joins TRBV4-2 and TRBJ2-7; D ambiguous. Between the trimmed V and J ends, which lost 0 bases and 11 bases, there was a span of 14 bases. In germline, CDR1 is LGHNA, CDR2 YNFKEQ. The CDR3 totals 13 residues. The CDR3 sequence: CASSQELYDSKYF. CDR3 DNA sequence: TGTGCCAGCAGCCAAGAATTGTACGACTCGAAGTACTTC.

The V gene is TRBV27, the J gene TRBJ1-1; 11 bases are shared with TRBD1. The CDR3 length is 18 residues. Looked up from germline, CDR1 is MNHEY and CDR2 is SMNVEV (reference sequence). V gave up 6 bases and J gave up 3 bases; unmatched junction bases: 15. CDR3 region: CASSIKRGQGGWDTEAFF. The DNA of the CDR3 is TGTGCCAGCAGCATAAAGAGGGGACAGGGGGGGTGGGACACTGAAGCTTTCTTT.

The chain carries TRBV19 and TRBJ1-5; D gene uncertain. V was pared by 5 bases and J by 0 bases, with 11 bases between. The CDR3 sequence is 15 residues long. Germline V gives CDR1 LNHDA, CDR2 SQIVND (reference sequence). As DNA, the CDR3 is TGTGCCAGTAGTGCCCGACATAATAGCAATCAGCCCCAGCATTTT. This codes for CASSARHNSNQPQHF.

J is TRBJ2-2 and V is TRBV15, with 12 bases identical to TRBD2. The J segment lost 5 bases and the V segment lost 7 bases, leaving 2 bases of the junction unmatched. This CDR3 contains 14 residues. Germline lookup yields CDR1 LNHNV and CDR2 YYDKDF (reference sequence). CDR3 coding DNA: TGTGCCACCACGGGACTAGCGGGTACCGGGGAGCTGTTTTTT. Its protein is CATTGLAGTGELFF.

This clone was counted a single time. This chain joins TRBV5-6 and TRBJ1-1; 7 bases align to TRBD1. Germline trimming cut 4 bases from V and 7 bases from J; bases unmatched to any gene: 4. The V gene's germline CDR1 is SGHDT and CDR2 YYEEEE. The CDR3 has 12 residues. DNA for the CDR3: TGTGCCAGCAGCCCACGGACAGGTGAAGCTTTCTTT. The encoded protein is CASSPRTGEAFF.

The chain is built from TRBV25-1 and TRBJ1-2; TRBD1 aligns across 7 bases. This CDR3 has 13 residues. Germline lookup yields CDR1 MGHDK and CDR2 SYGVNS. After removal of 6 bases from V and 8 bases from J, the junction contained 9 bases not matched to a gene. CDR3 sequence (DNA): TGTGCCAGCAGCGGGACAGCACTGGGCGGCTACACCTTC. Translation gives CASSGTALGGYTF.

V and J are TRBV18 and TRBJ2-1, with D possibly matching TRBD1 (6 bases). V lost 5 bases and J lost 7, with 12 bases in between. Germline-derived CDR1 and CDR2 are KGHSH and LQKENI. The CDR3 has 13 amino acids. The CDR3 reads CASSSNRVNEQFF. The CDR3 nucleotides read TGTGCCAGCTCATCGAACAGGGTTAATGAGCAGTTCTTC.

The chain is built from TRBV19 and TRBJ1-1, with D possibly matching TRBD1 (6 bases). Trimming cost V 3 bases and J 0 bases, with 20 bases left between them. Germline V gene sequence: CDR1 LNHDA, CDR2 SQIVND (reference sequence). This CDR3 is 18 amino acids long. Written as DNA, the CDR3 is TGTGCCAGTAGTATTCGAGGACAGACTACCAACCTGAACACTGAAGCTTTCTTT. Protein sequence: CASSIRGQTTNLNTEAFF.

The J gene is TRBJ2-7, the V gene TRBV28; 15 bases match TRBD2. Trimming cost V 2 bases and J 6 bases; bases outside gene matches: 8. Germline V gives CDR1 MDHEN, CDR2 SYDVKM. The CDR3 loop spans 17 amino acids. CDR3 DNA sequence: TGTGCCAGCAGTTTAGAGGGGACTAGCGGGAGGATCGGCGAGCAGTACTTC. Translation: CASSLEGTSGRIGEQYF.

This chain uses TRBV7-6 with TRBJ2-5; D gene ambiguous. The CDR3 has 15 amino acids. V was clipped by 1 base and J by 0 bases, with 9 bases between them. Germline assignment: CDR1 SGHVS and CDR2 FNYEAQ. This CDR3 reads CASSLVNLNQETQYF. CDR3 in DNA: TGTGCCAGCAGCTTAGTTAACCTAAACCAAGAGACCCAGTACTTC.

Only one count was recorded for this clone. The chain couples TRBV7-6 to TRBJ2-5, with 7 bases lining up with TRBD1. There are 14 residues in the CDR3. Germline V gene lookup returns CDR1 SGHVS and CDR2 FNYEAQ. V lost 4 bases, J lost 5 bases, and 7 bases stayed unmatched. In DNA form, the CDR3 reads TGTGCCAGCAGCTCAACAGGGGCAGGGGAGACCCAGTACTTC. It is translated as CASSSTGAGETQYF.

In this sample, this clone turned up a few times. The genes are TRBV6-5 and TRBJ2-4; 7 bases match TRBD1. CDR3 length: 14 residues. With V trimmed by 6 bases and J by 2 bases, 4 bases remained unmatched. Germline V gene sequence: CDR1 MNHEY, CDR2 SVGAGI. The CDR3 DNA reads TGTGCCAGCAGCCGACAGGGAACCAAAAACATTCAGTACTTC. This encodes CASSRQGTKNIQYF.

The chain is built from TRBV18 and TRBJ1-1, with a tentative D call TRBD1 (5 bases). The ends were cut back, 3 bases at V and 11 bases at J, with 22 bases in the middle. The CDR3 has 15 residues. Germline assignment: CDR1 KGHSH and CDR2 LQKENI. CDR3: CASSPGGGIAPLAFF. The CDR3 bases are TGTGCCAGCTCACCCGGGGGAGGGATTGCCCCCCTCGCTTTCTTT.

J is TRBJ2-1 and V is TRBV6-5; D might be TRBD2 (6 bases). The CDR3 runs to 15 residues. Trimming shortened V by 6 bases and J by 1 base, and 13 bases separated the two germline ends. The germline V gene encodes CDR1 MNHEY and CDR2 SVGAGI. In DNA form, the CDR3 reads TGTGCCAGCAGCGTGAAGCGGGCGTCCTACAATGAGCAGTTCTTC. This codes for CASSVKRASYNEQFF.

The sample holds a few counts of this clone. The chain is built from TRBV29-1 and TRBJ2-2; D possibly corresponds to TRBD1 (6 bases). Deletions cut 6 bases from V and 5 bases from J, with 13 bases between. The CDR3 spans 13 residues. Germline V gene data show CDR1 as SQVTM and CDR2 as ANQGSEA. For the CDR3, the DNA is TGCAGCGTGGGGGTAGGGGGAACCGGGGAGCTGTTTTTT. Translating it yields CSVGVGGTGELFF.

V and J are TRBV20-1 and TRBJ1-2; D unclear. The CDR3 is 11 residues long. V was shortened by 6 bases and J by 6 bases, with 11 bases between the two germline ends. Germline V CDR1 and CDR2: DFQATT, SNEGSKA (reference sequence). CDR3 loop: CSAARRDGYTF. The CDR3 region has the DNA TGCAGTGCCGCCCGAAGAGATGGCTACACCTTC.

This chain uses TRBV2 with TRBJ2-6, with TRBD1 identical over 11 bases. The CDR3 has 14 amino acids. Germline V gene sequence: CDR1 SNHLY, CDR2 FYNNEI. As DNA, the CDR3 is TGTGCGGACAGGGGGCCTTCGGGGGCCAACGTCCTGACTTTC. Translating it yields CADRGPSGANVLTF. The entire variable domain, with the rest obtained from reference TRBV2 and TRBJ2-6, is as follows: EPEVTQTPSHQVTQMGQEVILRCVPISNHLYFYWYRQILGQKVEFLVSFYNNEISEKSEIFDDQFSVERPDGSNFTLKIRSTKLEDSAMYFCADRGPSGANVLTFGAGSRLTVL.